A single sample is the source of the 13 T cell receptor beta chains below, sequenced in a study of CD8+ T cells in alopecia areata. Reverse transcription of extracted RNA yielded cDNA, which provided the sequencing template. TCRdb keeps only in-frame clones here, not all; method: immunoSEQ multiplex PCR. The data show roughly 100,000 clones, with more than 75% seen just once and around 10% held by the top ten. The treatment is: oral pan-JAK inhibitor, 5-10 mg twice daily. Source: CD8+ T cells sorted from blood, taken around week 34, from a patient treated with tofacitinib. These receptors originate from a human donor with alopecia areata.

As DNA, the CDR3 is TGTGCCAGCAGCGCCGCGGGGACAGCGTACGAGCAGTACTTC. It translates to CASSAAGTAYEQYF. The chain couples TRBV9 to TRBJ2-7; D possibly corresponds to TRBD1 (7 bases). Between the trimmed V and J ends, which lost 3 bases and 4 bases, there was a span of 14 bases. Germline loops: CDR1 SGDLS, CDR2 YYNGEE. The CDR3 totals 14 residues.

The V call is TRBV6-4, the J call TRBJ2-3, with TRBD2 as a possible D gene (6 bases). The CDR3 contains 15 residues. Germline V lookup: CDR1 MRHNA, CDR2 SNTAGT. V gave up 0 bases and J gave up 3 bases, with 10 bases separating them. The DNA of the CDR3 is TGTGCCAGCAGTGACTCTACTAGCCCAACAGATACGCAGTATTTT. Translating gives CASSDSTSPTDTQYF.

The chain is built from TRBV19 and TRBJ1-5; D unclear. This CDR3 spans 12 amino acids. From germline, CDR1 is LNHDA and CDR2 SQIVND (reference sequence). V lost 9 bases and J 0 bases, leaving 6 bases between the germline ends. The CDR3: CASQYSNQPQHF. In DNA form, the CDR3 reads TGTGCCAGCCAGTATAGCAATCAGCCCCAGCATTTT.

The chain has TRBV12-5 and TRBJ2-7, with D hard to call. Germline CDR1 reads LGHNT; CDR2 reads FRNRAP. Trimming took 7 bases from V and 0 from J, leaving 10 bases between them. The CDR3 totals 13 residues. The CDR3 region is CASESADSYEQYF. CDR3 bases: TGTGCTAGTGAAAGTGCGGACTCCTACGAGCAGTACTTC. Supplemented by reference TRBV12-5 and TRBJ2-7, the full variable domain reads DARVTQTPRHKVTEMGQEVTMRCQPILGHNTVFWYRQTMMQGLELLAYFRNRAPLDDSGMPKDRFSAEMPDATLATLKIQPSEPRDSAVYFCASESADSYEQYFGPGTRLTVT.

V and J are TRBV7-8 and TRBJ2-7; possibly TRBD1 or TRBD2 for D (5 bases each). Germline-derived CDR1 and CDR2 are SGHVS and FQNEAQ. The germline V and J ends were trimmed by 5 bases and 6 bases, with 17 bases remaining between them. The CDR3 runs to 14 residues. CDR3 coding DNA: TGTGCCAGCAGCCTGGCGCCATTAGGGACCGAGCAGTACTTC. Its protein product is CASSLAPLGTEQYF.

The chain uses TRBV29-1 and TRBJ2-7; D may be TRBD1 (6 bases). Trimming removed 6 bases from V and 4 bases from J, with 19 bases in between. Germline CDR1 SQVTM, CDR2 ANQGSEA. The CDR3 is made up of 14 amino acids. The CDR3 reads CSVVPLGHLYEQYF. CDR3 coding DNA: TGCAGCGTCGTCCCGCTGGGACACCTTTACGAGCAGTACTTC.

The rearrangement uses TRBV7-9 and TRBJ2-1; D is perhaps TRBD1 (5 bases). Germline assignment: CDR1 SEHNR and CDR2 FQNEAQ (reference sequence). The V end lost 5 bases, the J end lost 3 bases, and 14 bases lay between the germline ends. The CDR3 runs 15 residues. Here the CDR3 reads CASSTTGHFYNEQFF. DNA of the CDR3: TGTGCCAGCAGCACTACAGGACACTTCTACAATGAGCAGTTCTTC. The full variable domain, with the rest looked up from reference TRBV7-9 and TRBJ2-1, is DTGVSQNPRHKITKRGQNVTFRCDPISEHNRLYWYRQTLGQGPEFLTYFQNEAQLEKSRLLSDRFSAERPKGSFSTLEIQRTEQGDSAMYLCASSTTGHFYNEQFFGPGTRLTVL.

The table lists this clone with a count of one. CDR3 sequence: CASSFQGAIEKLFF. The CDR3 DNA follows: TGTGCCAGCAGTTTCCAGGGGGCGATTGAAAAACTGTTTTTT. The chain recombines TRBV27 with TRBJ1-4; 8 positions agree with TRBD1. Germline V lookup: CDR1 MNHEY, CDR2 SMNVEV (reference sequence). CDR3 length: 14 residues. The junction had 4 bases not matched to a gene; V was cut back by 3 bases and J by 7 bases. Looking up the rest from reference TRBV27 and TRBJ1-4 gives the full variable domain: EAQVTQNPRYLITVTGKKLTVTCSQNMNHEYMSWYRQDPGLGLRQIYYSMNVEVTDKGDVPEGYKVSRKEKRNFPLILESPSPNQTSLYFCASSFQGAIEKLFFGSGTQLSVL.

In DNA, the CDR3 is TGTGCCAGCAGCCGGGGTCCTTACAATGAGCAGTTCTTC. Its translation is CASSRGPYNEQFF. The rearrangement uses TRBV6-4 and TRBJ2-1; D may be TRBD2 (5 bases). There are 13 residues in the CDR3. The germline CDR1 and CDR2 sequences are MRHNA and SNTAGT. With 6 bases removed from V and 4 bases from J, the gap between germline ends came to 10 bases.

This clone appeared once. CDR3: CASSAFFSMFEKLFF. CDR3 DNA sequence: TGTGCCAGCAGCGCTTTCTTCTCCATGTTTGAAAAACTGTTTTTT. The V call is TRBV7-3, the J call TRBJ1-4; D is undetermined. The germline V gene encodes CDR1 SGHTA and CDR2 FQGTGA. V lost 5 bases, J lost 7 bases, and 17 bases lay in between. This CDR3 is built from 15 residues. The full variable domain, completed using reference TRBV7-3 and TRBJ1-4, is GAGVSQTPSNKVTEKGKYVELRCDPISGHTALYWYRQSLGQGPEFLIYFQGTGAADDSGLPNDRFFAVRPEGSVSTLKIQRTERGDSAVYLCASSAFFSMFEKLFFGSGTQLSVL.

The chain couples TRBV6-1 to TRBJ1-1; 9 nucleotides align to TRBD1. Losses at the gene ends were 6 bases for V and 5 bases for J; bases not matched to a gene: 10. The CDR3 contains 15 residues. The germline V gene encodes CDR1 MNHNS and CDR2 SASEGT. The CDR3 protein is CASRDQGQGITEAFF. The CDR3 nucleotides are TGTGCCAGCAGAGACCAGGGACAGGGTATTACTGAAGCTTTCTTT.

The count of this clone is one. This chain links TRBV19 with TRBJ1-1; perhaps TRBD1 as D (6 bases). The germline V gene encodes CDR1 LNHDA and CDR2 SQIVND (reference sequence). This CDR3 spans 12 amino acids. V lost 5 bases and J 5 bases, leaving 9 bases between the germline ends. CDR3 DNA: TGTGCCAGTAGTTCACAGGGAACTGAAGCTTTCTTT. This encodes CASSSQGTEAFF.

The chain combines TRBV7-9 with TRBJ2-7; D is unclear. V lost 7 bases and J lost 7, with 11 bases in between. CDR3 length: 11 amino acids. The germline V gene encodes CDR1 SEHNR and CDR2 FQNEAQ (reference sequence). This CDR3 is CASIFGTEQYF. CDR3 sequence (DNA): TGTGCCAGCATCTTCGGTACTGAGCAGTACTTC.